The rows below give T cell receptor beta chains drawn from one sample of a study of T cell responses to AZD1222 COVID-19 vaccine. The table came from immunoSEQ multiplex PCR; TCRdb's copy has only in-frame clones and leaves some out. The sample has about 120,000 clones; 70% to 90% are singletons. Here the sequenced sample was peripheral blood, taken 28 days after the second AZD1222 dose. These receptor sequences come from an adult who received the AZD1222 COVID-19 vaccine. Each CDR3 is given with its conserved first and last residue. Fields, in order: CDR3 DNA, CDR3 protein, J gene, D gene, clone size, V gene. A D gene is named only where the DNA matches it firmly. Clone size, where shown, is once, few, many, or a class for clones that have expanded.

CDR3 DNA: TGTGCCAGTAGTAAATTTCGGCAGGATAATGAAAAACTGTTTTTT
CDR3 protein: CASSKFRQDNEKLFF
J gene: TRBJ1-4
D gene: NA
clone size: NA
V gene: TRBV19

CDR3 DNA: TGTGCCAGTAGTTTCCGGGACAGATACGGCTACACCTTC
CDR3 protein: CASSFRDRYGYTF
J gene: TRBJ1-2
D gene: TRBD1
clone size: NA
V gene: TRBV19

CDR3 DNA: TGTGCCACCAGTGAAGGGGACAGCTATCTGGGGTACTATGGCTACACCTTC
CDR3 protein: CATSEGDSYLGYYGYTF
J gene: TRBJ1-2
D gene: TRBD1
clone size: NA
V gene: TRBV24-1

CDR3 DNA: TGTGCCACCAGTGACCGGACAGGTTGGGAGCCCCAGCATTTT
CDR3 protein: CATSDRTGWEPQHF
J gene: TRBJ1-5
D gene: TRBD1
clone size: NA
V gene: TRBV24-1

CDR3 DNA: TGTGCCAGCAGCCGACGACGGCTCAATGAAGCTTTCTTT
CDR3 protein: CASSRRRLNEAFF
J gene: TRBJ1-1
D gene: NA
clone size: NA
V gene: TRBV7-8

CDR3 DNA: TGTGCCAGCAGCGACACATTCGCTTTGACAGGGGAAGGGGACTCCTATAATTCACCCCTCCACTTT
CDR3 protein: CASSDTFALTGEGDSYNSPLHF
J gene: TRBJ1-6
D gene: TRBD1
clone size: NA
V gene: TRBV9

CDR3 DNA: TGTGCCAGCAGCGCCACATTGGGAGGGCGGCAGTACTTC
CDR3 protein: CASSATLGGRQYF
J gene: TRBJ2-7
D gene: TRBD2
clone size: NA
V gene: TRBV9

CDR3 DNA: TGCGCCAGCAGCCAAACCGGGACGAACACTGAAGCTTTCTTT
CDR3 protein: CASSQTGTNTEAFF
J gene: TRBJ1-1
D gene: NA
clone size: NA
V gene: TRBV4-1

CDR3 DNA: TGTGCCAGCAGTTTGAGGGGTACGAGCAATCAGCCCCAGCATTTT
CDR3 protein: CASSLRGTSNQPQHF
J gene: TRBJ1-5
D gene: NA
clone size: once
V gene: TRBV27

CDR3 DNA: TGTGCCAGCAATAAAATGTTGGGTGAAAAACTGTTTTTT
CDR3 protein: CASNKMLGEKLFF
J gene: TRBJ1-4
D gene: NA
clone size: once
V gene: TRBV2

CDR3 DNA: TGTGCCAGCAGCAACCTCCACTTT
CDR3 protein: CASSNLHF
J gene: TRBJ1-6
D gene: NA
clone size: NA
V gene: TRBV21-1

CDR3 DNA: TGCGCCAGCAGCTTGGGGGCAGTTAAAGAGACCCAGTACTTC
CDR3 protein: CASSLGAVKETQYF
J gene: TRBJ2-5
D gene: NA
clone size: NA
V gene: TRBV5-1

CDR3 DNA: TGTGCCAGCAGCTCTCCGGGACTTCCCTACAATGAGCAGTTCTTC
CDR3 protein: CASSSPGLPYNEQFF
J gene: TRBJ2-1
D gene: NA
clone size: NA
V gene: TRBV7-2

CDR3 DNA: TGTGCCAGCAGTTCATACACTGAAGCTTTCTTT
CDR3 protein: CASSSYTEAFF
J gene: TRBJ1-1
D gene: NA
clone size: NA
V gene: TRBV11-3

CDR3 DNA: TGCAGCGCTCTCTTGGGTGCAGGGGGCTACAATGAGCAGTTCTTC
CDR3 protein: CSALLGAGGYNEQFF
J gene: TRBJ2-1
D gene: TRBD1
clone size: NA
V gene: TRBV29-1

CDR3 DNA: TGCGCCAGCAGCTTTGGGACAGATACGCAGTATTTT
CDR3 protein: CASSFGTDTQYF
J gene: TRBJ2-3
D gene: NA
clone size: NA
V gene: TRBV5-1

CDR3 DNA: TGTGCCAGCAGCTTAGGCCAGGGTCAAGAGACCCAGTACTTC
CDR3 protein: CASSLGQGQETQYF
J gene: TRBJ2-5
D gene: NA
clone size: NA
V gene: TRBV7-2

CDR3 DNA: TGTGCCAGCAGCACCTGGGGGCCTAGCGGCCAAGAGACCCAGTACTTC
CDR3 protein: CASSTWGPSGQETQYF
J gene: TRBJ2-5
D gene: NA
clone size: NA
V gene: TRBV21-1

CDR3 DNA: TGCGCCAGCAGCCCACGGTCGGGGTTCCAAAACACTGAAGCTTTCTTT
CDR3 protein: CASSPRSGFQNTEAFF
J gene: TRBJ1-1
D gene: NA
clone size: NA
V gene: TRBV4-1

CDR3 DNA: TGTGCCAGCAGTTACTACGCGGGGAACACTGAAGCTTTCTTT
CDR3 protein: CASSYYAGNTEAFF
J gene: TRBJ1-1
D gene: NA
clone size: NA
V gene: TRBV27

CDR3 DNA: TGTGCCAGCAGTTTATCGTTGGGACAGAATCAGCCCCAGCATTTT
CDR3 protein: CASSLSLGQNQPQHF
J gene: TRBJ1-5
D gene: TRBD1
clone size: few
V gene: TRBV27

CDR3 DNA: TGTGCCAGCAGCGACTCCAGGGTTTCACCCCTCCACTTT
CDR3 protein: CASSDSRVSPLHF
J gene: TRBJ1-6
D gene: NA
clone size: NA
V gene: TRBV11-3

CDR3 DNA: TGTGCCAGCAGTCGAATCAGGGGATCTAACTATGGCTACACCTTC
CDR3 protein: CASSRIRGSNYGYTF
J gene: TRBJ1-2
D gene: NA
clone size: NA
V gene: TRBV2

CDR3 DNA: TGTGCCAGCAGAACCACCGCGCGGGAGCAGTTCTTC
CDR3 protein: CASRTTAREQFF
J gene: TRBJ2-1
D gene: NA
clone size: once
V gene: TRBV27

CDR3 DNA: TGTGCCAGTAGTATAGGGAATAGCAATCAGCCCCAGCATTTT
CDR3 protein: CASSIGNSNQPQHF
J gene: TRBJ1-5
D gene: NA
clone size: NA
V gene: TRBV19

CDR3 DNA: TGCGCCAGCAGCTTGGAGGCGGGAGTCTGGTACGAGCAGTACTTC
CDR3 protein: CASSLEAGVWYEQYF
J gene: TRBJ2-7
D gene: TRBD2
clone size: NA
V gene: TRBV5-1

CDR3 DNA: TGTGCCAGCAGCCAAGAGCCAGGACAGGGAGGGGTTAGCTATGGCTACACCTTC
CDR3 protein: CASSQEPGQGGVSYGYTF
J gene: TRBJ1-2
D gene: TRBD1
clone size: few
V gene: TRBV3-1/TRBV3-2

CDR3 DNA: TGCAGCGTTGGGCGTCTTACAGGGGGGGGCACAGATACGCAGTATTTT
CDR3 protein: CSVGRLTGGGTDTQYF
J gene: TRBJ2-3
D gene: NA
clone size: NA
V gene: TRBV29-1

CDR3 DNA: TGTGCCACCGGACCAGGCGGCATTCAGTACTTC
CDR3 protein: CATGPGGIQYF
J gene: TRBJ2-4
D gene: NA
clone size: NA
V gene: TRBV28

CDR3 DNA: TGTGCCAGTCCCGGGACAGGGAGGCTGGGCTACACCTTC
CDR3 protein: CASPGTGRLGYTF
J gene: TRBJ1-2
D gene: TRBD1
clone size: NA
V gene: TRBV2

CDR3 DNA: TGCGCCAGCAGTACAACAACTAATGAAAAACTGTTTTTT
CDR3 protein: CASSTTTNEKLFF
J gene: TRBJ1-4
D gene: NA
clone size: NA
V gene: TRBV5-1

CDR3 DNA: TGTGCCAGCAGAGAGGGACAGGGAAGCTACGAGCAGTACTTC
CDR3 protein: CASREGQGSYEQYF
J gene: TRBJ2-7
D gene: TRBD1
clone size: NA
V gene: TRBV11-2

CDR3 DNA: TGTGCCAGCAGCCTTGGGGCTAGCCTCTACGAGCAGTACTTC
CDR3 protein: CASSLGASLYEQYF
J gene: TRBJ2-7
D gene: NA
clone size: NA
V gene: TRBV14

CDR3 DNA: TGTGCCAGCAGCCAAGATCGGCGGGAGGGCCGCTACAATGAGCAGTTCTTC
CDR3 protein: CASSQDRREGRYNEQFF
J gene: TRBJ2-1
D gene: TRBD2
clone size: NA
V gene: TRBV3-1/TRBV3-2

CDR3 DNA: TGTGCCAGCAGCCCGGACGGGGAGAACACCGGGGAGCTGTTTTTT
CDR3 protein: CASSPDGENTGELFF
J gene: TRBJ2-2
D gene: NA
clone size: NA
V gene: TRBV7-7

CDR3 DNA: TGTGCCAGTAGTATCGAACTAACAGATACGCAGTATTTT
CDR3 protein: CASSIELTDTQYF
J gene: TRBJ2-3
D gene: NA
clone size: NA
V gene: TRBV19

CDR3 DNA: TGTGCCAGCAGACAGGGAAAGCGTAATTCACCCCTCCACTTT
CDR3 protein: CASRQGKRNSPLHF
J gene: TRBJ1-6
D gene: NA
clone size: NA
V gene: TRBV9

CDR3 DNA: TGCAGCGTTGGTCTCGGGACAGGGAACTATGGCTACACCTTC
CDR3 protein: CSVGLGTGNYGYTF
J gene: TRBJ1-2
D gene: TRBD1
clone size: NA
V gene: TRBV29-1

CDR3 DNA: TGTGCCAGCAGCCCCCAATCCTCAGGGGATTCACCCCTCCACTTT
CDR3 protein: CASSPQSSGDSPLHF
J gene: TRBJ1-6
D gene: NA
clone size: NA
V gene: TRBV9

CDR3 DNA: TGTGCCATCAGCGAGAGGAACACCGGGGAGCTGTTTTTT
CDR3 protein: CAISERNTGELFF
J gene: TRBJ2-2
D gene: NA
clone size: NA
V gene: TRBV10-3

CDR3 DNA: TGTGCCACCAGTGGAGGAACAGGGGGAACTATTTACAATGAGCAGTTCTTC
CDR3 protein: CATSGGTGGTIYNEQFF
J gene: TRBJ2-1
D gene: TRBD1
clone size: NA
V gene: TRBV24-1

CDR3 DNA: TGTGCCTGGAGTACTTCTCCCTATGGCTACACCTTC
CDR3 protein: CAWSTSPYGYTF
J gene: TRBJ1-2
D gene: NA
clone size: once
V gene: TRBV30

CDR3 DNA: TGTGCCAGCAGTTACTCTAGGGCCGGGCTCGGGGAGACCCAGTACTTC
CDR3 protein: CASSYSRAGLGETQYF
J gene: TRBJ2-5
D gene: NA
clone size: NA
V gene: TRBV6-5